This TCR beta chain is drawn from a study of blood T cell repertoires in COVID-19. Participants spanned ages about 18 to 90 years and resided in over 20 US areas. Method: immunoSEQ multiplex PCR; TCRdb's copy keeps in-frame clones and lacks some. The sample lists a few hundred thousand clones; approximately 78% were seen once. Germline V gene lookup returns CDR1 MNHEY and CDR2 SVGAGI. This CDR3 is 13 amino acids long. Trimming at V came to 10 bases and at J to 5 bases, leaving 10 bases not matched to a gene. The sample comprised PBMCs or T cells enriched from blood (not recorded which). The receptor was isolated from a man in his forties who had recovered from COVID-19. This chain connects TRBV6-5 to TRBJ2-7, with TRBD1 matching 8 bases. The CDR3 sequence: CATLTGAVDEQYF. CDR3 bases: TGTGCCACCCTGACAGGGGCGGTCGACGAGCAGTACTTC.